This T cell receptor (beta chain) comes out of a study of blood T cell repertoires in COVID-19. The protocol was immunoSEQ multiplex PCR, while the TCRdb copy is restricted to in-frame clones and leaves out a portion. The data contain over 95,000 clones, 75% to 90% of them singletons. The CDR3 loop spans 13 amino acids. With 5 bases clipped from V and 8 bases from J, the junction kept 6 bases outside the gene matches. Specimen: peripheral blood. V is TRBV12-3 or TRBV12-4 and J is TRBJ2-4, with TRBD2 matching over 7 bases. This receptor was taken from a human donor with acute or convalescent COVID-19. The donor label of this sample is uncertain. The chain's CDR3 is CASSRDYSDIQYF. In nucleotides, the CDR3 is TGTGCCAGCAGTCGGGACTATTCGGACATTCAGTACTTC.